Listed below are T cell receptor beta chains from one sample, sequenced in a study of cytomegalovirus exposure and HLA in healthy donors. Here immunoSEQ multiplex PCR was the method, and the copy in TCRdb shows in-frame clones only, minus some. This table has more than 100,000 clones, roughly 65% appearing once. The specimen was PBMCs. All receptors come from a middle-aged man in good health and CMV-seropositive. CDR3s include the opening cysteine and the closing phenylalanine or tryptophan. D genes are given only for firm matches. Where a row states a size, it is once, few, many or the class of an expanded clone; other rows omit it.

TRBV7-8	TRBD2	TRBJ2-7	few	CASSHPGEGSSYEQYF	TGTGCCAGCAGCCATCCTGGGGAGGGGAGCTCCTACGAGCAGTACTTC
TRBV9	TRBD2	TRBJ2-1	-	CASSVVAGTYNEQFF	TGTGCCAGCAGCGTAGTAGCGGGAACGTACAATGAGCAGTTCTTC
TRBV9	-	TRBJ2-5	-	CASSVDGETQYF	TGTGCCAGCAGCGTAGACGGAGAGACCCAGTACTTC
TRBV11-2	TRBD2	TRBJ2-7	-	CASSSRGGGRAEYEQYF	TGTGCCAGCAGCTCAAGGGGTGGCGGGAGGGCCGAGTACGAGCAGTACTTC
TRBV11-2	TRBD1	TRBJ2-7	-	CASSLDRGQVPLSYEQYF	TGTGCCAGCAGCTTAGATCGGGGACAGGTTCCACTCTCCTACGAGCAGTACTTC
TRBV4-1	TRBD2	TRBJ2-5	-	CASSQNPGLAGVKETQYF	TGCGCCAGCAGCCAAAACCCGGGACTAGCGGGGGTGAAAGAGACCCAGTACTTC
TRBV15	-	TRBJ2-3	-	CATSREALAGRLDTQYF	TGTGCCACCAGCAGAGAGGCTTTGGCGGGCAGGCTTGATACGCAGTATTTT
TRBV28	-	TRBJ2-7	-	CASTPGGPYEQYF	TGTGCCAGCACCCCCGGAGGCCCCTACGAGCAGTACTTC
TRBV11-2	-	TRBJ1-6	few	CASSFGTIQSAPLHF	TGTGCCAGCAGCTTTGGGACTATACAGTCAGCACCCCTCCACTTT
TRBV15	-	TRBJ2-5	few	CATSSLLGETQYF	TGTGCCACCAGCAGTCTGCTAGGCGAGACCCAGTACTTC
TRBV6-5	-	TRBJ2-2	-	CASSQAGTGELFF	TGTGCCAGCAGCCAGGCAGGGACCGGGGAGCTGTTTTTT
TRBV7-7	TRBD2	TRBJ2-1	-	CASSLGTSNPNEQFF	TGTGCCAGCAGCTTAGGGACTAGTAACCCCAATGAGCAGTTCTTC
TRBV9	TRBD1	TRBJ1-1	-	CASSPGQGTEAFF	TGTGCCAGCAGCCCGGGACAGGGGACTGAAGCTTTCTTT
TRBV9	-	TRBJ1-2	-	CASSVESVPNYGYTF	TGTGCCAGCAGCGTAGAATCTGTCCCTAACTATGGCTACACCTTC
TRBV11-2	-	TRBJ2-3	-	CASSSRSGFSTDTQYF	TGTGCCAGCAGCTCCCGAAGCGGATTTAGCACAGATACGCAGTATTTT
TRBV29-1	-	TRBJ1-2	few	CSVEARGVDGYTF	TGCAGCGTTGAGGCGCGGGGGGTCGATGGCTACACCTTC
TRBV6-5	-	TRBJ1-2	-	CASSYSSTSGYTF	TGTGCCAGCAGTTACTCATCGACTTCTGGCTACACCTTC
TRBV19	-	TRBJ1-4	few	CASGPLGGLMGEKLFF	TGTGCCAGTGGACCCCTCGGGGGGCTTATGGGTGAAAAACTGTTTTTT
TRBV2	-	TRBJ2-7	-	CASISLSYEQYF	TGTGCCAGCATCTCCCTATCCTACGAGCAGTACTTC
TRBV14	TRBD2	TRBJ2-1	few	CASSRTGGAFGEQFF	TGTGCCAGCAGCCGCACCGGGGGGGCCTTCGGTGAGCAGTTCTTC
TRBV19	-	TRBJ2-3	-	CASSPREASVSDTQYF	TGTGCCAGTAGCCCCCGAGAGGCCTCAGTTTCAGATACGCAGTATTTT
TRBV30	-	TRBJ1-3	once	CAWSELMSGNTIYF	TGTGCCTGGAGTGAGTTGATGAGTGGAAACACCATATATTTT
TRBV30	TRBD2	TRBJ2-3	-	CAWSGNQRESDTQYF	TGTGCCTGGAGTGGGAACCAGCGGGAGTCAGATACGCAGTATTTT
TRBV6-5	-	TRBJ2-7	-	CASSYSSDYSYEQYF	TGTGCCAGCAGTTACTCGTCGGACTACTCCTACGAGCAGTACTTC
TRBV9	TRBD2	TRBJ2-5	-	CASSVGTGGQETQYF	TGTGCCAGCAGCGTAGGGACGGGGGGCCAAGAGACCCAGTACTTC
TRBV9	-	TRBJ2-5	-	CASSSGASVGQETQYF	TGTGCCAGCAGCTCCGGGGCTAGCGTGGGCCAAGAGACCCAGTACTTC
TRBV6-5	-	TRBJ2-5	-	CASSYSFLQETQYF	TGTGCCAGCAGTTACTCTTTCCTCCAAGAGACCCAGTACTTC
TRBV5-1	-	TRBJ2-1	-	CASSLRVGKSNEQFF	TGCGCCAGCAGCCTCAGGGTGGGCAAGTCCAATGAGCAGTTCTTC
TRBV2	-	TRBJ2-7	-	CASRPGTNYEQYF	TGTGCCAGCAGACCCGGGACAAACTACGAGCAGTACTTC
TRBV5-6	-	TRBJ1-4	-	CASSLWAGGGLFEKLFF	TGTGCCAGCAGCTTGTGGGCCGGGGGGGGCCTCTTTGAAAAACTGTTTTTT
TRBV27	-	TRBJ2-7	-	CASSFSGGSPYEQYF	TGTGCCAGCAGTTTTTCGGGGGGCTCTCCCTACGAGCAGTACTTC
TRBV10-3	TRBD1	TRBJ1-4	once	CATSDRGRGFDEKLFF	TGTGCCACTTCGGACAGGGGGCGCGGTTTCGATGAAAAACTGTTTTTT
TRBV13	-	TRBJ2-2	-	CASSLALARTGELFF	TGTGCCAGCAGCTTAGCACTAGCTAGAACCGGGGAGCTGTTTTTT
TRBV5-6	-	TRBJ1-5	-	CASSSAGNQPQHF	TGTGCCAGCAGCTCCGCGGGGAATCAGCCCCAGCATTTT
TRBV6-4	TRBD2	TRBJ2-5	-	CASSIALVGGRTEQETQYF	TGTGCCAGCAGTATAGCCTTGGTGGGCGGGAGGACGGAACAAGAGACCCAGTACTTC
TRBV30	-	TRBJ2-5	-	CAWSDGRGQETQYF	TGTGCCTGGAGTGATGGGCGGGGCCAAGAGACCCAGTACTTC
TRBV9	TRBD1	TRBJ1-4	once	CASSVGQGLEYEKLFF	TGTGCCAGCAGCGTAGGACAGGGACTAGAATACGAAAAACTGTTTTTT
TRBV28	TRBD1	TRBJ1-1	-	CASKGQVNTEAFF	TGTGCCAGCAAGGGACAGGTGAACACTGAAGCTTTCTTT
TRBV9	-	TRBJ2-5	few	CASRPITGFQETQYF	TGTGCCAGCAGGCCTATTACAGGTTTCCAAGAGACCCAGTACTTC
TRBV19	-	TRBJ2-5	few	CATSRGDRPPWETQYF	TGTGCCACCTCCCGGGGTGATAGGCCCCCCTGGGAGACCCAGTACTTC
TRBV2	TRBD1	TRBJ1-5	few	CASRGQGGQPQHF	TGTGCCAGCAGGGGACAGGGAGGTCAGCCCCAGCATTTT
TRBV28	TRBD2	TRBJ2-5	-	CASSGRGAGEETQYF	TGTGCCAGCAGTGGCCGAGGAGCGGGAGAAGAGACCCAGTACTTC
TRBV28	TRBD1	TRBJ2-2	-	CASSLSDRGRTGELFF	TGTGCCAGCAGTTTATCCGACAGGGGGCGCACCGGGGAGCTGTTTTTT
TRBV5-4	TRBD1	TRBJ1-2	-	CASSRRQGAAFGYTF	TGTGCCAGCAGCCGCCGACAGGGGGCTGCGTTCGGCTACACCTTC
TRBV19	TRBD2	TRBJ2-7	-	CASSWGLDAYEQYF	TGTGCCAGTAGTTGGGGACTAGACGCCTACGAGCAGTACTTC
TRBV28	TRBD1	TRBJ1-1	-	CASSAGQPPEAFF	TGTGCCAGCAGTGCGGGACAGCCCCCTGAAGCTTTCTTT
TRBV18	-	TRBJ1-1	-	CASSGRQNTEAFF	TGTGCCAGCTCAGGGAGACAGAACACTGAAGCTTTCTTT
TRBV11-2	-	TRBJ2-2	-	CASSYREGDDTGELFF	TGTGCCAGCAGCTACCGAGAGGGAGACGACACCGGGGAGCTGTTTTTT
TRBV5-6	TRBD2	TRBJ2-5	-	CASSPGLAGGETQYF	TGTGCCAGCAGCCCGGGACTAGCGGGGGGAGAGACCCAGTACTTC
TRBV7-9	TRBD2	TRBJ2-5	-	CASSSHSGRETQYF	TGTGCCAGCAGCTCTCATAGCGGGAGGGAGACCCAGTACTTC
TRBV10-3	-	TRBJ1-2	-	CAISESRDTGGYTF	TGTGCCATCAGTGAGTCTCGGGACACCGGGGGCTACACCTTC
TRBV6-5	TRBD2	TRBJ2-5	-	CASSYSGGEETQYF	TGTGCCAGCAGTTACTCGGGGGGGGAAGAGACCCAGTACTTC
TRBV4-1	TRBD1	TRBJ2-1	few	CASSFYARDRGGNEQFF	TGCGCCAGCAGCTTTTATGCCCGGGACAGGGGTGGCAATGAGCAGTTCTTC